A selection of T cell receptor beta chains follows, all from one sample in a study of blood T cell repertoires in COVID-19. The data were produced by immunoSEQ multiplex PCR, yet TCRdb's version contains in-frame clones alone and is incomplete. The profile shows roughly 80,000 clones, roughly 82% of them singletons. Specimen: peripheral blood. All receptors derive from a man of 80 years or more with acute or convalescent COVID-19. Both conserved end residues are part of each CDR3. Each record gives: clone size, J gene, D gene, V gene, CDR3 DNA, CDR3 protein. D genes are given only for firm matches. The listing skips clone size in some rows; elsewhere it reads once, few, many or a size class.

>.|TRBJ2-7|.|TRBV29-1
TGCAGCGTTGAAGCAAGCCAGGACTACGAGCAGTACTTC
CSVEASQDYEQYF
>once|TRBJ2-2|TRBD2|TRBV5-4
TGTGCCAGCAGCTTGGAGGGCCGGGGAGGGTTGGGGGAGCTGTTTTTT
CASSLEGRGGLGELFF
>.|TRBJ1-6|.|TRBV18
TGTGCCAGCTCACCACGCAGGGACTATAATTCACCCCTCCACTTT
CASSPRRDYNSPLHF
>.|TRBJ2-5|.|TRBV9
TGTGCCAGCAGCGAGAGGGGGGGGACCCCCCCAGAGACCCAGTACTTC
CASSERGGTPPETQYF
>.|TRBJ2-3|.|TRBV3-1/TRBV3-2
TGTGCCAGCAGTCCCAACTTGGCAGATACGCAGTATTTT
CASSPNLADTQYF
>.|TRBJ2-5|TRBD1|TRBV27
TGTGCCAGCAGTCCCCGGGACAGGGGAGAGACCCAGTACTTC
CASSPRDRGETQYF
>.|TRBJ2-1|.|TRBV7-6
TGTGCCAGCAGCTTAGCTACTAGTAGGGCCTACAATGAGCAGTTCTTC
CASSLATSRAYNEQFF
>.|TRBJ1-2|.|TRBV6-2/TRBV6-3
TGTGCCAGCAGTTACGGACCTACTCCGGGACTCTATGGCTACACCTTC
CASSYGPTPGLYGYTF
>.|TRBJ1-1|TRBD1|TRBV6-5
TGTGCCAGCAGTTACACAATGGACAGGGCCACTTTCTTT
CASSYTMDRATFF
>once|TRBJ1-1|TRBD1|TRBV2
TGTGCCAGCAGTGAGCAGGGACAGCACACTGAAGCTTTCTTT
CASSEQGQHTEAFF
>.|TRBJ1-5|TRBD1|TRBV27
TGTGCCAGCAGGGACACAGGGGCGGGTCAGCCCCAGCATTTT
CASRDTGAGQPQHF
>.|TRBJ2-3|.|TRBV19
TGTGCCAGTAGTTCTCCTCCACTAGATACGCAGTATTTT
CASSSPPLDTQYF
>.|TRBJ1-1|.|TRBV30
TGTGCCTGGATTCGTTCCGAGGGTACTGAAGCTTTCTTT
CAWIRSEGTEAFF
>many|TRBJ1-2|.|TRBV6-2/TRBV6-3
TGTGCCAGCAGTTACTCGATTAATGATGGGCAGGGTGATGGCTACACCTTC
CASSYSINDGQGDGYTF
>.|TRBJ2-2|TRBD1|TRBV5-1
TGCGCCAGCAGCTCCGGGACAGGGCTCACCGGGGAGCTGTTTTTT
CASSSGTGLTGELFF
>.|TRBJ1-4|TRBD1|TRBV14
TGTGCCAGCAGCCAAGCGGTGGGGCAGGGGGTCGTTAATGAAAAACTGTTTTTT
CASSQAVGQGVVNEKLFF
>.|TRBJ1-2|.|TRBV19
TGTGCCAGTAATTTTTGGGGCAGTAACTATGGCTACACCTTC
CASNFWGSNYGYTF